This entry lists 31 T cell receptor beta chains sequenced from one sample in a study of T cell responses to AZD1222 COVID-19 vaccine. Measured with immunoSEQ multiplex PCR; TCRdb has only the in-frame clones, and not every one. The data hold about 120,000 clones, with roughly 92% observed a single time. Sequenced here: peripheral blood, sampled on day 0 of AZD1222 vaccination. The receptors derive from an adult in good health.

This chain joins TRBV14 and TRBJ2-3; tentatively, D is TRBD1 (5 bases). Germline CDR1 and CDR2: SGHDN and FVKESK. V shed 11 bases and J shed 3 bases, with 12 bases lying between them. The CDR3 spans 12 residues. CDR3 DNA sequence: TGTGCCGTGGGGCTGGGTACAGATACGCAGTATTTT. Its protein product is CAVGLGTDTQYF.

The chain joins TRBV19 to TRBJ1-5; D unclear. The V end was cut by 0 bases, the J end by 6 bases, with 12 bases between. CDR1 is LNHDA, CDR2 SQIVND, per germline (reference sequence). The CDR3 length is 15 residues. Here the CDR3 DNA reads TGTGCCAGTAGTATAGATCGTGGTGGTGGTCAGCCCCAGCATTTT. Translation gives CASSIDRGGGQPQHF.

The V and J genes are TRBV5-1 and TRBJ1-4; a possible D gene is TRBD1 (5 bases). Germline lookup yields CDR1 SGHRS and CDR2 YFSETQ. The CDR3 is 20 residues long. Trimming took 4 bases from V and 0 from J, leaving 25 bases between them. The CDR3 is CASSPGVRSPWTSTNEKLFF. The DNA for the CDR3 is TGCGCCAGCAGCCCGGGGGTCCGTTCGCCGTGGACGTCAACTAATGAAAAACTGTTTTTT.

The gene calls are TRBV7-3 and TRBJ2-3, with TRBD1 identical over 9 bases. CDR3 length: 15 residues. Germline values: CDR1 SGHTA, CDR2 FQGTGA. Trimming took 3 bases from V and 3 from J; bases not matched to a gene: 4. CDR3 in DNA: TGTGCCAGCAGCTTCGGCGGGACAGGGACAGATACGCAGTATTTT. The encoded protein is CASSFGGTGTDTQYF.

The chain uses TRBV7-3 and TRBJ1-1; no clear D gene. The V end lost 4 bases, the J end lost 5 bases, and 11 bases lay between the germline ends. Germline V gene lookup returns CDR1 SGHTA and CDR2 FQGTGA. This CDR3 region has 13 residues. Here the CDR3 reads CASSSLGGTEAFF. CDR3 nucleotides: TGTGCCAGCAGCTCACTCGGAGGGACTGAAGCTTTCTTT.

Here the CDR3 reads CATSAVIGQGLDEQFF. As DNA, the CDR3 is TGTGCCACCAGTGCCGTCATAGGACAGGGTTTAGATGAGCAGTTCTTC. The chain carries TRBV24-1 and TRBJ2-1, with 8 nucleotides matching TRBD1. Germline CDR1 reads KGHDR; CDR2 reads SFDVKD. The CDR3 is 16 amino acids. With V trimmed by 5 bases and J by 8 bases, 13 bases remained unmatched.

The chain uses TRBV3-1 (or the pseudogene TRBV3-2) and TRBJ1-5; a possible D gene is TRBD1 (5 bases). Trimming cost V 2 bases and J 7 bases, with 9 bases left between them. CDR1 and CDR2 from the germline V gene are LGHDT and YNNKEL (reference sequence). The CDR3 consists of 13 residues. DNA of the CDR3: TGTGCCAGCAGCCAACAGGGAAGCCAGCCCCAGCATTTT. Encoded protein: CASSQQGSQPQHF.

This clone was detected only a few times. CDR3 nucleotide sequence: TGTGCCAGTAGTATTCCAGGGAGGGAAGGCAACGAGCAGTACTTC. It translates to CASSIPGREGNEQYF. The gene calls are TRBV19 and TRBJ2-7; 7 bases align to TRBD2. V was clipped by 3 bases and J by 5 bases; unmatched bases: 10. CDR1 and CDR2 (germline): LNHDA, SQIVND (reference sequence). The CDR3 has 15 residues.

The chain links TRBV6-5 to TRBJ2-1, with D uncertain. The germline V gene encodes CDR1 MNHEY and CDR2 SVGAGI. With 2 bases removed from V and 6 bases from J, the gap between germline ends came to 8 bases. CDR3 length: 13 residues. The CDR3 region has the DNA TGTGCCAGCAGTTACCGGGCTTTCAATGAGCAGTTCTTC. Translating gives CASSYRAFNEQFF.

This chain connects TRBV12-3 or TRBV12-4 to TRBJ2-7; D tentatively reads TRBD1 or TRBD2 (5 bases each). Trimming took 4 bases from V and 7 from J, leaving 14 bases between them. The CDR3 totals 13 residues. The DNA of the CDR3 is TGTGCCAGCAGTTCGGGACCTCACGGGGAGCAGTACGTC. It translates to CASSSGPHGEQYV.

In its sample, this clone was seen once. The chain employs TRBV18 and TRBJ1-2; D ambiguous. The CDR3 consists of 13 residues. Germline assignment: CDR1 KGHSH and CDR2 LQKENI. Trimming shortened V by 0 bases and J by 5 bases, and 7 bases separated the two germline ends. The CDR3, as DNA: TGTGCCAGCTCACCACCTAGTGAGTATGGCTACACCTTC. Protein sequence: CASSPPSEYGYTF.

Here the CDR3 DNA reads TGTGCCAGCAGTAAGGGCTTTAATTCACCCCTCCACTTT. Protein sequence: CASSKGFNSPLHF. The chain joins TRBV12-3 or TRBV12-4 to TRBJ1-6; D uncertain. V lost 5 bases to trimming and J lost 6 bases, with 8 bases between them. The length of the CDR3 is 13 residues.

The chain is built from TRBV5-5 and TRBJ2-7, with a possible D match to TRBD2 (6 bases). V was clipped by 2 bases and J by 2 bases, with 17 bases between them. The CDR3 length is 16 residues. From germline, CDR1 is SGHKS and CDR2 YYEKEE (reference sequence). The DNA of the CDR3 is TGTGCCAGCAGCTTTGGACCGGTTAGCGGAACCTACGAGCAGTACTTC. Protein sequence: CASSFGPVSGTYEQYF.

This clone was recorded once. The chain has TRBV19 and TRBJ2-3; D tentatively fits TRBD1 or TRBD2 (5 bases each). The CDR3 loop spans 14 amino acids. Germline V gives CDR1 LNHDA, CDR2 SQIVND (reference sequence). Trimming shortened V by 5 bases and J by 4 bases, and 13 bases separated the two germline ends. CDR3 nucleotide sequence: TGTGCCAGTAGTCCCCGGGACCCCCCAGATACGCAGTATTTT. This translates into CASSPRDPPDTQYF.

CDR3 residues: CATSRDPGAEYNEQFF. CDR3 DNA sequence: TGTGCCACCAGCAGAGATCCGGGGGCGGAGTACAATGAGCAGTTCTTC. The chain links TRBV15 to TRBJ2-1; D might be TRBD1 or TRBD2, each matching 6 bases. Trimming removed 0 bases from V and 4 bases from J, with 13 bases in between. This CDR3 is built from 16 residues. Germline lookup yields CDR1 LNHNV and CDR2 YYDKDF (reference sequence).

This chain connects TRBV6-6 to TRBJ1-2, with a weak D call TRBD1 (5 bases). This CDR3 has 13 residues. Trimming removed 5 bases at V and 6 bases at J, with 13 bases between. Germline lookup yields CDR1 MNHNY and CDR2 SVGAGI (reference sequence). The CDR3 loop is CASSPQGYDGYTF. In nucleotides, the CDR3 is TGTGCCAGCAGTCCCCAGGGTTACGATGGCTACACCTTC.

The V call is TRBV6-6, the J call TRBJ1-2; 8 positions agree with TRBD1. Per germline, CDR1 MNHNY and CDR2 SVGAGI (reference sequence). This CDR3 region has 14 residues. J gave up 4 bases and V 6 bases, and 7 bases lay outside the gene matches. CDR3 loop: CASSHRGTFYGYTF. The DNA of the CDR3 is TGTGCCAGCAGCCACAGGGGGACCTTCTATGGCTACACCTTC.

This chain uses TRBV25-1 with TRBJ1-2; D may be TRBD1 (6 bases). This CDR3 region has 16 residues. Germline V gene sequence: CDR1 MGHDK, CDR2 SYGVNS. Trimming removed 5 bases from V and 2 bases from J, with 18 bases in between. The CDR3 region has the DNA TGTGCCAGCAGTCCACCGCGGGGGGGCGTAAACTATGGCTACACCTTC. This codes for CASSPPRGGVNYGYTF.

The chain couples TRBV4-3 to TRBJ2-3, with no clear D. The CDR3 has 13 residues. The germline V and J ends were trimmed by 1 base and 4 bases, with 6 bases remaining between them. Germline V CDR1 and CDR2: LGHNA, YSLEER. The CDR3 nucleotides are TGCGCCAGCAGCCAAGTGGTGGCAGATACGCAGTATTTT. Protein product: CASSQVVADTQYF.

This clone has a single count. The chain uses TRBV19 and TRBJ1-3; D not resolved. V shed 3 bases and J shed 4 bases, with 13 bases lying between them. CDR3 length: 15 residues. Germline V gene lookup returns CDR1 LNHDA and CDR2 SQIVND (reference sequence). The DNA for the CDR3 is TGTGCCAGTAGTATTATCGACGGCGCGGGAAACACCATATATTTT. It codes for CASSIIDGAGNTIYF.

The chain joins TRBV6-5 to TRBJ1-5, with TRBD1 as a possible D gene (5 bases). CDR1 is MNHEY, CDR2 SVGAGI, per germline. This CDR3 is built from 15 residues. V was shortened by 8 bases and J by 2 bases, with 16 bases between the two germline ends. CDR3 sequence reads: CASRSSGLGNQPQHF. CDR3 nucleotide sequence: TGTGCCAGCCGCTCCTCAGGGTTGGGCAATCAGCCCCAGCATTTT.

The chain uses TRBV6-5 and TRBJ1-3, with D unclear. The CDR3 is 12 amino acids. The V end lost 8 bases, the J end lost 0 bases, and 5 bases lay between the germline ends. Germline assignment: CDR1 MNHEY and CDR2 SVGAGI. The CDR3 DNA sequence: TGTGCCAGCTTCAGCTCTGGAAACACCATATATTTT. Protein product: CASFSSGNTIYF.

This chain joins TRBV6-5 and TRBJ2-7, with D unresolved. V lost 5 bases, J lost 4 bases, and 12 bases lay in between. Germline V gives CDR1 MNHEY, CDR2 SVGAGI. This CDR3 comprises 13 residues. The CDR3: CASSQSIGYEQYF. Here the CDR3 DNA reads TGTGCCAGCAGTCAGTCGATAGGATACGAGCAGTACTTC.

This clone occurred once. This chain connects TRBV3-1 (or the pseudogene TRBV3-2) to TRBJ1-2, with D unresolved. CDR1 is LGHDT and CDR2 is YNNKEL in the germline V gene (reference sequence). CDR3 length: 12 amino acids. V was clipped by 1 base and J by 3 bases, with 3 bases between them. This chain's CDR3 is CASSQGHYGYTF. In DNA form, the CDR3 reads TGTGCCAGCAGCCAAGGGCACTATGGCTACACCTTC.

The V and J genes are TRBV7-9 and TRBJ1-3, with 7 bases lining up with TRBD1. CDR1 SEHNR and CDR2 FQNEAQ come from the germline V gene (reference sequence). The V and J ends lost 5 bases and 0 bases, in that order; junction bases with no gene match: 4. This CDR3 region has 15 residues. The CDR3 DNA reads TGTGCCAGCAGCCCCAGGGGGAACTCTGGAAACACCATATATTTT. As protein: CASSPRGNSGNTIYF.

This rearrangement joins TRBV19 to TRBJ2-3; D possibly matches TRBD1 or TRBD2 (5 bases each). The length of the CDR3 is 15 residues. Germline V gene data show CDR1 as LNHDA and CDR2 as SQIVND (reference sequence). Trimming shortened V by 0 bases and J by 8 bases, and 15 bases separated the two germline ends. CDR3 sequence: CASSIDGTAQGTQYF. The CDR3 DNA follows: TGTGCCAGTAGTATAGACGGGACGGCCCAGGGTACGCAGTATTTT.

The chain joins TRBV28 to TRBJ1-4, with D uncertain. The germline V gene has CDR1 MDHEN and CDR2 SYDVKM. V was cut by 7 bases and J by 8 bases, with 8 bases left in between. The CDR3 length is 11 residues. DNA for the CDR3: TGTGCCAGCACCGATCGGGAAAAACTGTTTTTT. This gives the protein CASTDREKLFF.

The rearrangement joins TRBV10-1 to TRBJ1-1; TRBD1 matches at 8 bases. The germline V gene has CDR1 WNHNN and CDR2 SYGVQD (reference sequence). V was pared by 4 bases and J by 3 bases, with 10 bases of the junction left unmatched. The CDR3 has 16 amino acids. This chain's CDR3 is CASSAPRGQFDTEAFF. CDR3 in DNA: TGCGCCAGCAGTGCTCCCAGGGGGCAATTTGACACTGAAGCTTTCTTT.

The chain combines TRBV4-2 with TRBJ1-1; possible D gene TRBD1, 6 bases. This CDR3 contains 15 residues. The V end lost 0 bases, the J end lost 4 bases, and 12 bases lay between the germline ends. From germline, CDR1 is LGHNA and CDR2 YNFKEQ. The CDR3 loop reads CASSQEGATGTEAFF. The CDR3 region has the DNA TGTGCCAGCAGCCAAGAGGGGGCCACGGGCACTGAAGCTTTCTTT.

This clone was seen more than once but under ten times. The CDR3 coding sequence is TGTGCCAGCAGTGAACTAGCGGGAGGCACCGGGGAGCTGTTTTTT. It yields the protein CASSELAGGTGELFF. V gene TRBV6-4 combines with J gene TRBJ2-2, with 12 bases that match TRBD2. In germline, CDR1 is MRHNA, CDR2 SNTAGT. The CDR3 totals 15 residues. With V trimmed by 3 bases and J by 4 bases, 0 bases remained unmatched.

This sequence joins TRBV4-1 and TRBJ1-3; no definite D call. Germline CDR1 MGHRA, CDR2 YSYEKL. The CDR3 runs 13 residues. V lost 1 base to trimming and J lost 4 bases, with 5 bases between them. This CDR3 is CASSQGSGNTIYF. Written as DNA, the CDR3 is TGCGCCAGCAGCCAAGGGTCAGGAAACACCATATATTTT.